This T cell receptor beta chain was sequenced during a study of cytomegalovirus exposure and HLA in healthy donors. Study observations and caveats: With later analysis, a missense DCLRE1C variant became linked to TCR beta V- and J-gene trimming. Among TCR beta chains, those listed as cytomegalovirus-associated numbered about 150. The analysis excluded some indistinguishable V segments, including TRBV6-2 and TRBV6-3.

PCR amplification relied on 60 Vbeta primers (plus 13 Jbeta primers). Assay used: immunoSEQ multiplex PCR; TCRdb lists only in-frame clones, some missing. The sample carries hundreds of thousands of clones, 75% to 90% recorded once. On this clone: Its antigen is not known.

Each donor's status was that of a healthy bone marrow donor. There are 16 residues in the CDR3. The germline V and J ends were trimmed by 0 bases and 2 bases, with 14 bases remaining between them. CDR1 is SGHRS and CDR2 is YFSETQ in the germline V gene. The TCR was taken from a young woman in good health and CMV-seronegative. The chain is built from TRBV5-1 and TRBJ1-2; D is perhaps TRBD1 (6 bases). The source material was PBMCs. The CDR3 DNA sequence: TGCGCCAGCAGCTTGGGCAGTACAGGGTCAAACTATGGCTACACCTTC. Translating gives CASSLGSTGSNYGYTF.